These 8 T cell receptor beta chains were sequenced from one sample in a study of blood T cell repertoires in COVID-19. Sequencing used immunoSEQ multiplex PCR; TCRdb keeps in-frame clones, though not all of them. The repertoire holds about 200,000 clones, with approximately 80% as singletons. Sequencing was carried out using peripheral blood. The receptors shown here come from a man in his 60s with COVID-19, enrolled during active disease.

CDR3 loop: CASSVGYREDGYTF. As DNA, the CDR3 is TGTGCCAGCAGCGTAGGGTACAGGGAAGATGGCTACACCTTC. The rearrangement links TRBV9 to TRBJ1-2; D perhaps matches TRBD1 (6 bases). The CDR3 is 14 residues long. The V end lost 0 bases, the J end lost 6 bases, and 12 bases lay between the germline ends. Germline V gene lookup returns CDR1 SGDLS and CDR2 YYNGEE.

CDR3 in amino acids: CAPSSLGTPEAFF. The CDR3 nucleotides read TGTGCCCCGTCGTCCTTAGGGACACCTGAAGCTTTCTTT. The V call is TRBV12-3 or TRBV12-4, the J call TRBJ1-1; tentatively, D is TRBD1 (6 bases). V shed 11 bases and J shed 6 bases, with 19 bases lying between them. The CDR3 spans 13 residues.

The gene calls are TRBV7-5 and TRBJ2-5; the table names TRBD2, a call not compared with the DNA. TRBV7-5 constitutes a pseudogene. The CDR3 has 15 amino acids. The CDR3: CVRSLVSGSQETQYF. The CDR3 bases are TGTGTCAGAAGCTTAGTCAGCGGGAGCCAAGAGACCCAGTACTTC.

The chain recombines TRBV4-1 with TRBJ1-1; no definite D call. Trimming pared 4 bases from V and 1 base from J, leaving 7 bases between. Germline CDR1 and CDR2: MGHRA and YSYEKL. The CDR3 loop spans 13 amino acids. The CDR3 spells CASSPYKNTEAFF. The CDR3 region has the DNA TGCGCCAGCAGCCCCTATAAGAACACTGAAGCTTTCTTT.

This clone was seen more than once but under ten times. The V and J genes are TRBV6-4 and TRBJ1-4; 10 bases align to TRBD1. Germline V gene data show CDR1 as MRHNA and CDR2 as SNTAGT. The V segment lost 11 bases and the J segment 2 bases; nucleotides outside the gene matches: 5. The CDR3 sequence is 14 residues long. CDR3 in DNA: TGTGCCGCGAAGGACAGGGGGACTAATGAAAAACTGTTTTTT. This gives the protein CAAKDRGTNEKLFF.

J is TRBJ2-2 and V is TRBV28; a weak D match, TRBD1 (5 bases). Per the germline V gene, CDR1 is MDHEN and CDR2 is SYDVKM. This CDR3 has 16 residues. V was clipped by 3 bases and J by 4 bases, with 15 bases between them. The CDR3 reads CASSLVRVMGTGELFF. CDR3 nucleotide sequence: TGTGCCAGCAGTTTGGTCAGGGTCATGGGCACCGGGGAGCTGTTTTTT. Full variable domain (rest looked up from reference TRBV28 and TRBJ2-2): DVKVTQSSRYLVKRTGEKVFLECVQDMDHENMFWYRQDPGLGLRLIYFSYDVKMKEKGDIPEGYSVSREKKERFSLILESASTNQTSMYLCASSLVRVMGTGELFFGEGSRLTVL.

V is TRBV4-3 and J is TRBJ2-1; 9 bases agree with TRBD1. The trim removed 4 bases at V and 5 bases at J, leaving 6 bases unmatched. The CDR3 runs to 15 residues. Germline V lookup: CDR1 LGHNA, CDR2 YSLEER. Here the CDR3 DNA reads TGCGCCAGCAGCCCGGGACAGGGATTGAACAATGAGCAGTTCTTC. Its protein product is CASSPGQGLNNEQFF.

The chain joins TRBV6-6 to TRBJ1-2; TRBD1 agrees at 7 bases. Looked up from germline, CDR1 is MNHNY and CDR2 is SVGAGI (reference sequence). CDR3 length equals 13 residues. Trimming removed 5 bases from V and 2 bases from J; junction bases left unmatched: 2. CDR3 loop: CASSQQGNYGYTF. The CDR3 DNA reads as TGTGCCAGCAGTCAACAGGGGAACTATGGCTACACCTTC.